Described below is a single TCR beta chain sequence and its context. These data belong to a study of control samples from healthy donors and cancer patients. V was shortened by 8 bases and J by 8 bases, with 19 bases between the two germline ends. Germline V gene sequence: CDR1 MNHEY, CDR2 SVGAGI. The CDR3 is 14 amino acids. This table comes from immunoSEQ multiplex PCR, and its TCRdb copy is limited to in-frame clones, with some not included. The sample holds fewer than 250,000 clones. This receptor was obtained from a woman aged 25 to 39 in good health. Sequencing input: blood. The V call is TRBV6-5, the J call TRBJ2-4; D is ambiguous. CDR3 protein: CASRDTLLRDIQYF. The DNA of the CDR3 is TGTGCCAGCCGAGACACGCTCCTAAGGGACATTCAGTACTTC.